This T cell receptor (beta chain) is drawn from a study of blood T cell repertoires in COVID-19. Germline loops: CDR1 DFQATT, CDR2 SNEGSKA (reference sequence). The CDR3 length is 14 residues. The V gene lost 3 bases and the J gene lost 2 bases, with 13 bases spanning the gap. Method: immunoSEQ multiplex PCR; TCRdb's copy keeps in-frame clones and lacks some. The repertoire includes 140,000 to 150,000 clones, more than 75% of them detected once, and about 4% sits in the top ten. The sequencing sample was made of peripheral blood. This chain connects TRBV20-1 to TRBJ1-2, with D possibly being TRBD1 (6 bases). This TCR derives from a man in his sixties with acute or convalescent COVID-19. DNA for the CDR3: TGCAGTGCTAGTCAGACAGGCTTAAACTATGGCTACACCTTC. It codes for CSASQTGLNYGYTF.